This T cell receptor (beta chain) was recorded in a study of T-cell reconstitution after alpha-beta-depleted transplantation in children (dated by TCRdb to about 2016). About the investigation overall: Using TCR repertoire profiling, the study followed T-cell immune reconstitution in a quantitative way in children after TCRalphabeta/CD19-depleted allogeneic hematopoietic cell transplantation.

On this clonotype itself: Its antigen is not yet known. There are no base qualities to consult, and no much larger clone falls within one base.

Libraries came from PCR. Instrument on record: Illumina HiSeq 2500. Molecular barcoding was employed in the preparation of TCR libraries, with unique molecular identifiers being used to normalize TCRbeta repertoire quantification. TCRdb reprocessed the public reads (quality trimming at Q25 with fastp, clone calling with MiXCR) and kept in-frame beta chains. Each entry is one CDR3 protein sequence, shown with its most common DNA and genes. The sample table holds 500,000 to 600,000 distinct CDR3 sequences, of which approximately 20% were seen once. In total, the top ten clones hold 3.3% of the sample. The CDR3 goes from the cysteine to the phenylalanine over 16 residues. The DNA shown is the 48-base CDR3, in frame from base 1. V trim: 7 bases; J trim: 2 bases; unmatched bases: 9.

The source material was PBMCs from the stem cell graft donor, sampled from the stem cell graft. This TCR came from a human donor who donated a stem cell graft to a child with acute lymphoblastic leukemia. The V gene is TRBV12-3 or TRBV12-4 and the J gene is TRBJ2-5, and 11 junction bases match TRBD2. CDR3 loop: CASILGTSGPQETQYF. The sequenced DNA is TGTGCCAGCATCCTCGGGACTAGCGGACCACAAGAGACCCAGTACTTC.